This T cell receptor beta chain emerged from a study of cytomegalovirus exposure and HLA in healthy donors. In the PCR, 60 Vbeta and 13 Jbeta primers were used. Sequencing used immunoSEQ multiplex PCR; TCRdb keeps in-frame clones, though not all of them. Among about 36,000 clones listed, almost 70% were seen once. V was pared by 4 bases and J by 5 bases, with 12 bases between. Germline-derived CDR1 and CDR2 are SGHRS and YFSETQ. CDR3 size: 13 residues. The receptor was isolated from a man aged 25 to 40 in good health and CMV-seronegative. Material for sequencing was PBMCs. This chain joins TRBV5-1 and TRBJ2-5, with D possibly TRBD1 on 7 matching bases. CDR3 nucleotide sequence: TGCGCCAGCAGCCTCAGGGGGAGGGAGACCCAGTACTTC. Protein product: CASSLRGRETQYF.